A single sample gave rise to the 4 T cell receptor beta chains below, sequenced in a study of identical twins (dated by TCRdb to between 2015 and 2016). Libraries were constructed by 5' RACE. Sequencing relied on an Illumina HiSeq 2000. Through fastp at Q25 and MiXCR, TCRdb rebuilt clones from the public reads, retaining in-frame beta chains. Rows with one shared CDR3 protein collapse into an entry with the most common genes and DNA. This sample has some 1,600,000 distinct CDR3 sequences in its table, and about 32% of those were observed once. The ten top clones hold under 0.35% of the sample. Sequenced: cord blood. These receptors were collected from a newborn girl in good health.

The gene calls are TRBV6-1 and TRBJ2-1, with 9 bases matching TRBD2. CDR1 MNHNS and CDR2 SASEGT come from the germline V gene. The CDR3 sequence is 16 residues long. The V gene end was trimmed by 5 bases and the J gene end by 7 bases; junction bases not matched to a gene: 12. CDR3 in amino acids: CASSPQASGIGNEQFF. DNA of the CDR3: TGTGCCAGCAGTCCACAAGCTAGCGGGATCGGTAATGAGCAGTTCTTC.

The chain joins TRBV12-3 or TRBV12-4 to TRBJ1-1; D call uncertain. This CDR3 has 17 residues. V gave up 4 bases and J gave up 4 bases, with 22 bases separating them. CDR3 region: CASSSTGTVRGSTEAFF. CDR3 nucleotides: TGTGCCAGCAGTTCTACTGGAACCGTACGAGGGAGCACTGAAGCTTTCTTT.

This clonotype was seen a few times. The chain recombines TRBV2 with TRBJ1-6; D uncertain. The CDR3 covers 15 residues. Trimming took off 7 bases at V and 4 bases at J, with 14 bases between the two ends. Looked up from germline, CDR1 is SNHLY and CDR2 is FYNNEI. CDR3 in DNA: TGTGCCAGCAAAATCGGGAGTCCGTATAATTCACCCCTCCACTTT. This sequence encodes CASKIGSPYNSPLHF.

The chain combines TRBV30 with TRBJ1-6; D ambiguous. Per germline, CDR1 GTSNPN and CDR2 SVGIG (reference sequence). The ends were cut back, 3 bases at V and 0 bases at J, with 12 bases in the middle. The CDR3 is 16 residues long. The CDR3 nucleotides are TGTGCCTGGAGGGCCCTCGTTTACTCCTATAATTCACCCCTCCACTTT. It encodes CAWRALVYSYNSPLHF.